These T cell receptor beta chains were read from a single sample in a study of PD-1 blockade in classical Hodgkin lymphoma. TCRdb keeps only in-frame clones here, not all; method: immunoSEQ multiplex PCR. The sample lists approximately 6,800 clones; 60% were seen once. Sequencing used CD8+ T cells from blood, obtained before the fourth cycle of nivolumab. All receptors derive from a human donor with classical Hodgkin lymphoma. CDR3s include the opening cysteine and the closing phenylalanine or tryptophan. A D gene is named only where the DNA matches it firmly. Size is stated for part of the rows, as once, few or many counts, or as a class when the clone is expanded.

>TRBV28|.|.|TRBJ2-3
TGTGCCAGCAGTTTCCCAGCGCTCAGCACAGATACGCAGTATTTT
CASSFPALSTDTQYF
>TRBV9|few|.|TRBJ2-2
TGTGCCAGCAGCTTAAATCCGGAGCGGGACACCGGGGAGCTGTTTTTT
CASSLNPERDTGELFF
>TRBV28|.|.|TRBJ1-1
TGTGCCAGCAGTTTGGGTGCGAACACTGAAGCTTTCTTT
CASSLGANTEAFF
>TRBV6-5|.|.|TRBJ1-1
TGTGCCAGCAGTTACGGCGGGGGGCGGACTGAAGCTTTCTTT
CASSYGGGRTEAFF
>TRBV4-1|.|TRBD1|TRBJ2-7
TGTGCCAGCAGCCCGGCGCAGGGGGACCACGAGCAGTACTTC
CASSPAQGDHEQYF
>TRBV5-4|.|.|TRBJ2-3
TGTGCCAGCAGCTTGCAGCGCCGCACAGATACGCAGTATTTT
CASSLQRRTDTQYF
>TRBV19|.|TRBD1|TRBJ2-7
TGTGCCAGTCGAGACAGGGGCTCCTACGAGCAGTACTTC
CASRDRGSYEQYF
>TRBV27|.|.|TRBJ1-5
TGTGCCAGCAGTTTCGTGAGGGGACAGCCCCAGCATTTT
CASSFVRGQPQHF
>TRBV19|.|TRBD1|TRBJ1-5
TGTGCCAGTAGACCGGGACAGGGGAACAGTCAGCCCCAGCATTTT
CASRPGQGNSQPQHF
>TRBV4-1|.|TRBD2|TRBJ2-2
TGCGCCAGCAGCCAAGAGGGTCTAGCGGGAGGCACCGGGGAGCTGTTTTTT
CASSQEGLAGGTGELFF
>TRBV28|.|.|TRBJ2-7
TGTGCCAGCATGCCGCAGGGGTTTATCTACGAGCAGTACTTC
CASMPQGFIYEQYF
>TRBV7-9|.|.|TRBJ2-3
TGTGCCAGCAGCCTAGGAGCGGAGAGCACAGATACGCAGTATTTT
CASSLGAESTDTQYF
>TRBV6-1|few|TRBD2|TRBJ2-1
TGTGCCAGCAGTGAGGCTAGCGGCCACAATGAGCAGTTCTTC
CASSEASGHNEQFF
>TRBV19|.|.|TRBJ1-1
TGTGCCAGTAGTGCCCGGGGCGCGGGCCCGGACACTGAAGCTTTCTTT
CASSARGAGPDTEAFF
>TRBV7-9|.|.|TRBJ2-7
TGTGCCAGCAGCTTTAGCGAGGTTGCGTTCTACGAGCAGTACTTC
CASSFSEVAFYEQYF
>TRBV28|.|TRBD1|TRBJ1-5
TGTGCCAGCAGTTCCGACAGGGGCAGGCAGCCCCAGCATTTT
CASSSDRGRQPQHF